This TCR beta chain derives from a study of T cell responses to AZD1222 COVID-19 vaccine. V lost 3 bases, J lost 7 bases, and 13 bases lay in between. The CDR3 runs to 14 residues. Germline V gene lookup returns CDR1 SGDLS and CDR2 YYNGEE. The protocol was immunoSEQ multiplex PCR, while the TCRdb copy is restricted to in-frame clones and leaves out a portion. The profile shows around 78,000 clones, approximately 85% of them singletons. About this clone: The target antigen is unknown.

Study-wide results and limits: Baseline serology detected seropositivity in only six or seven AZD1222 recipients. Sampling that yielded the repertoires occurred only after the peak T cell response. Among vaccine-associated CD4 TCRs, coverage spanned spike, with dominance at 160-218 and 743-854.

The sequence was collected from an adult in good health. The material sequenced was peripheral blood, taken on day 0 of MenACWY control vaccination. The chain has TRBV9 and TRBJ2-2; D might be TRBD1 or TRBD2, each matching 5 bases. CDR3 in DNA: TGTGCCAGCAGCGACGCCCCGGGGCTCGGGGAGCTGTTTTTT. Its translation is CASSDAPGLGELFF.